One and the same sample provided the 24 T cell receptor beta chains below, sequenced in a study of cytomegalovirus exposure and HLA in healthy donors (dated by TCRdb to 2017 to 2019). The library was made by the immunoSEQ multiplex PCR assay. For the multiplex PCR, a mixture combining 60 forward primers for TCR Vbeta segments and 13 reverse primers for TCR Jbeta segments was used. TCRdb's version of the immuneACCESS table is confined to in-frame rearrangements and falls short of the full clone set. An unresolved V gene accounts for under half of the shortfall where checked; the remainder is of unknown origin. Within this sample are about 110,000 clones, with under 70% of them counted one time only. Together, the top ten hold approximately 9% of the sample. Material for sequencing was PBMCs. Every receptor here comes from a man aged 25-40 years in good health and CMV-seropositive.

The chain recombines TRBV7-3 with TRBJ1-1; D not resolved. CDR3 length: 15 residues. Germline V gene sequence: CDR1 SGHTA, CDR2 FQGTGA. V was clipped by 5 bases and J by 5 bases, with 18 bases between them. The CDR3 spells CASSIGPQAETEAFF. The CDR3 bases are TGTGCCAGCAGCATAGGCCCCCAGGCAGAAACTGAAGCTTTCTTT.

The J gene is TRBJ1-1, the V gene TRBV30; the D gene is possibly TRBD1 (5 bases). The germline V and J ends were trimmed by 1 base and 8 bases, with 8 bases remaining between them. This CDR3 contains 11 residues. The germline V gene has CDR1 GTSNPN and CDR2 SVGIG (reference sequence). CDR3 DNA sequence: TGTGCCTGGAGTGGGGGGGGAGAAGCTTTCTTT. It yields the protein CAWSGGGEAFF.

The chain couples TRBV27 to TRBJ1-4, with D perhaps TRBD1 (6 bases). Trimming took 2 bases from V and 10 from J, leaving 11 bases between them. Germline CDR1 and CDR2: MNHEY and SMNVEV (reference sequence). The CDR3 is made up of 13 amino acids. In DNA, the CDR3 is TGTGCCAGCAGTTTAGACGAAGGGGGAAAACTGTTTTTT. This encodes CASSLDEGGKLFF.

In its sample, this clone was seen a few times. The chain is built from TRBV2 and TRBJ2-3, with 10 bases matching TRBD2. V shed 6 bases, J shed 0 bases, and the junction held 0 bases outside the gene matches. From germline, CDR1 is SNHLY and CDR2 FYNNEI. This CDR3 has 14 amino acids. The CDR3 coding sequence is TGTGCCAGCAGAGCGGGGGGGAGCACAGATACGCAGTATTTT. Protein product: CASRAGGSTDTQYF.

This sequence joins TRBV28 and TRBJ1-5; the match to TRBD1 covers 10 bases. V lost 8 bases, J lost 6 bases, and 10 bases stayed unmatched. Germline CDR1 is MDHEN and CDR2 is SYDVKM. This CDR3 contains 15 residues. This CDR3 reads CASLSGTGVIQPQHF. The DNA of the CDR3 is TGTGCCAGCCTGTCCGGGACAGGGGTAATTCAGCCCCAGCATTTT.

The rearrangement uses TRBV29-1 and TRBJ1-4, with D perhaps matching TRBD1 (5 bases). This CDR3 is 13 amino acids long. The germline V gene encodes CDR1 SQVTM and CDR2 ANQGSEA. V was trimmed by 3 bases and J by 8 bases, leaving 13 bases between them. As DNA, the CDR3 is TGCAGCGTTGAGGGGGGTCAGCGAGAAAAACTGTTTTTT. Its protein is CSVEGGQREKLFF.

This chain links TRBV5-4 with TRBJ2-5; maybe TRBD2 (6 bases). V lost 0 bases, J lost 4 bases, and 13 bases lay in between. Germline V lookup: CDR1 SGHNT, CDR2 YYREEE (reference sequence). The CDR3 runs to 15 residues. CDR3 sequence reads: CASSLAVQGGETQYF. CDR3 in DNA: TGTGCCAGCAGCTTGGCAGTCCAGGGAGGAGAGACCCAGTACTTC.

CDR3 loop: CASSSGVRGNNSPLHF. The CDR3, as DNA: TGTGCCAGCAGCTCCGGCGTAAGGGGTAATAATTCACCCCTCCACTTT. This chain connects TRBV5-4 to TRBJ1-6, with D perhaps matching TRBD1 (5 bases). The CDR3 loop spans 16 amino acids. The ends were cut back, 3 bases at V and 5 bases at J, with 15 bases in the middle. CDR1 is SGHNT and CDR2 is YYREEE in the germline V gene (reference sequence). Full variable domain (outside the CDR3, taken from reference TRBV5-4 and TRBJ1-6): ETGVTQSPTHLIKTRGQQVTLRCSSQSGHNTVSWYQQALGQGPQFIFQYYREEENGRGNFPPRFSGLQFPNYSSELNVNALELDDSALYLCASSSGVRGNNSPLHFGNGTRLTVT.

This clone was seen a few times. The rearrangement uses TRBV12-5 and TRBJ1-6; D possibly corresponds to TRBD1 (5 bases). CDR1 is LGHNT, CDR2 FRNRAP, per germline. The CDR3 has 17 residues. Trimming shortened V by 1 base and J by 8 bases, and 18 bases separated the two germline ends. The CDR3 loop reads CASGLASHKGADSPLHF. CDR3 nucleotide sequence: TGTGCTAGTGGTTTGGCCTCGCATAAAGGGGCCGATTCACCCCTCCACTTT.

This chain links TRBV27 with TRBJ1-5, with 7 nucleotides matching TRBD1. Germline CDR1 reads MNHEY; CDR2 reads SMNVEV (reference sequence). The CDR3 consists of 15 residues. V was clipped by 3 bases and J by 4 bases; unmatched bases: 6. The CDR3 DNA reads as TGTGCCAGCAGTTTCGAAGGGGGCGGGAATCAGCCCCAGCATTTT. Amino acids: CASSFEGGGNQPQHF.

Regarding this clone: Other DNA sequences in the same sample also yield this CDR3. The V call is TRBV5-1, the J call TRBJ2-7; the match to TRBD1 covers 8 bases. Germline lookup yields CDR1 SGHRS and CDR2 YFSETQ. The V and J ends lost 0 bases and 1 base, in that order; junction bases with no gene match: 0. The CDR3 runs 14 residues. The CDR3 spells CASSLGQGSYEQYV. Written as DNA, the CDR3 is TGCGCCAGCAGCTTGGGACAGGGGTCCTACGAGCAGTACGTC.

The genes are TRBV25-1 and TRBJ1-1, with D possibly matching TRBD1 (5 bases). CDR1 MGHDK and CDR2 SYGVNS come from the germline V gene. Trimming removed 1 base from V and 4 bases from J, with 22 bases in between. This CDR3 contains 18 residues. DNA of the CDR3: TGTGCCAGCAGTGAATGGCACCGGGCCTACGGGAGGGGCACTGAAGCTTTCTTT. Amino acid sequence: CASSEWHRAYGRGTEAFF.

The chain joins TRBV10-3 to TRBJ2-1, with D perhaps TRBD2 (5 bases). Germline CDR1 is ENHRY and CDR2 is SYGVKD. V was pared by 11 bases and J by 0 bases, with 17 bases between. The CDR3 runs to 15 residues. The CDR3 nucleotides are TGTGCCGTGTGCCCCACGGGAAGCTCCTACAATGAGCAGTTCTTC. It codes for CAVCPTGSSYNEQFF.

The chain employs TRBV15 and TRBJ1-2; D call uncertain. In germline, CDR1 is LNHNV, CDR2 YYDKDF (reference sequence). CDR3 size: 15 residues. Trimming took 0 bases from V and 6 from J, leaving 14 bases between them. This chain's CDR3 is CATSRDLTGKDGYTF. CDR3 bases: TGTGCCACCAGCAGAGATCTCACCGGGAAAGATGGCTACACCTTC.

The chain links TRBV7-6 to TRBJ1-5; D is unresolved. The CDR3 runs 13 residues. Germline CDR1 is SGHVS and CDR2 is FNYEAQ. Trimming cost V 2 bases and J 6 bases, with 8 bases left between them. CDR3 DNA: TGTGCCAGCAGCTTACAGGCGGGTCAGCCCCAGCATTTT. As protein: CASSLQAGQPQHF.

The rearrangement links TRBV9 to TRBJ1-2, with 8 bases that match TRBD1. The trim removed 4 bases at V and 5 bases at J, leaving 7 bases unmatched. Germline-derived CDR1 and CDR2 are SGDLS and YYNGEE. The CDR3 consists of 14 residues. The CDR3 region has the DNA TGTGCCAGCAGCCTAGGACAGGGATCGTATGGCTACACCTTC. It codes for CASSLGQGSYGYTF.

CDR3 nucleotide sequence: TGCAGCGTTGAACCAACGGGGTCGTATTATGGCTACACCTTC. Translated: CSVEPTGSYYGYTF. This chain uses TRBV29-1 with TRBJ1-2; D unclear. V lost 2 bases and J lost 5, with 15 bases in between. The CDR3 totals 14 residues. CDR1 and CDR2 (germline): SQVTM, ANQGSEA. The variable domain in full, completed from reference TRBV29-1 and TRBJ1-2, reads SAVISQKPSRDICQRGTSLTIQCQVDSQVTMMFWYRQQPGQSLTLIATANQGSEATYESGFVIDKFPISRPNLTFSTLTVSNMSPEDSSIYLCSVEPTGSYYGYTFGSGTRLTVV.

The chain recombines TRBV28 with TRBJ2-3, with 8 bases lining up with TRBD2. V shed 6 bases, J shed 0 bases, and the junction held 17 bases outside the gene matches. Germline values: CDR1 MDHEN, CDR2 SYDVKM. The CDR3 length is 19 residues. CDR3 sequence: CASRLFGAGGPPSTDTQYF. The CDR3, as DNA: TGTGCCAGCAGACTCTTTGGGGCGGGAGGCCCCCCTAGCACAGATACGCAGTATTTT. The full variable domain, its missing parts supplied by reference TRBV28 and TRBJ2-3, is DVKVTQSSRYLVKRTGEKVFLECVQDMDHENMFWYRQDPGLGLRLIYFSYDVKMKEKGDIPEGYSVSREKKERFSLILESASTNQTSMYLCASRLFGAGGPPSTDTQYFGPGTRLTVL.

This clone was observed a few times. The chain employs TRBV4-2 and TRBJ1-1; possibly TRBD1 for D (6 bases). This CDR3 is 15 amino acids long. V was cut by 8 bases and J by 0 bases, with 16 bases left in between. The germline gives CDR1 LGHNA, CDR2 YNFKEQ. CDR3 residues: CASRGGEGLNTEAFF. As DNA, the CDR3 is TGTGCCAGCCGAGGGGGTGAGGGGCTGAACACTGAAGCTTTCTTT.

The chain recombines TRBV6-1 with TRBJ1-2, with unresolved D. The CDR3 runs to 14 residues. The germline V gene has CDR1 MNHNS and CDR2 SASEGT. V dropped 1 base and J dropped 0 bases, with 6 bases sitting between them. As DNA, the CDR3 is TGTGCCAGCAGTGAAGGGGCCACTAACTATGGCTACACCTTC. Its translation is CASSEGATNYGYTF.

The J gene is TRBJ1-5, the V gene TRBV5-5, with D possibly matching TRBD1 (5 bases). CDR1 is SGHKS and CDR2 is YYEKEE in the germline V gene (reference sequence). This CDR3 is 17 amino acids long. Trimming took off 0 bases at V and 2 bases at J, with 15 bases between the two ends. In DNA, the CDR3 is TGTGCCAGCAGCTTGGCGGGGACTATTTGGGGCAATCAGCCCCAGCATTTT. This codes for CASSLAGTIWGNQPQHF.

The chain recombines TRBV7-9 with TRBJ2-3, with TRBD2 matching over 15 bases. V was pared by 3 bases and J by 4 bases, with 5 bases of the junction left unmatched. Germline V lookup: CDR1 SEHNR, CDR2 FQNEAQ (reference sequence). This CDR3 contains 17 residues. The CDR3 DNA follows: TGTGCCAGCAGCTTCGGACTAGCGGGGGGGCAGGCAGATACGCAGTATTTT. It is translated as CASSFGLAGGQADTQYF.

This clone appeared a single time. The V call is TRBV21-1, the J call TRBJ2-7; no check of the table's D call, TRBD1, against the DNA was made. TRBV21-1 is classified as a pseudogene. CDR3 length equals 13 residues. In DNA form, the CDR3 reads TGTGCCAGCAGCAAAGACAGCTCCTACGAGCAGTACGTC. Protein: CASSKDSSYEQYV.

This chain connects TRBV7-9 to TRBJ1-1; no reliable D call. V lost 1 base and J 5 bases, leaving 8 bases between the germline ends. The V gene's germline CDR1 is SEHNR and CDR2 FQNEAQ (reference sequence). There are 13 residues in the CDR3. In DNA form, the CDR3 reads TGTGCCAGCAGCTTAGTATCGGGAACTGAAGCTTTCTTT. The encoded protein is CASSLVSGTEAFF.